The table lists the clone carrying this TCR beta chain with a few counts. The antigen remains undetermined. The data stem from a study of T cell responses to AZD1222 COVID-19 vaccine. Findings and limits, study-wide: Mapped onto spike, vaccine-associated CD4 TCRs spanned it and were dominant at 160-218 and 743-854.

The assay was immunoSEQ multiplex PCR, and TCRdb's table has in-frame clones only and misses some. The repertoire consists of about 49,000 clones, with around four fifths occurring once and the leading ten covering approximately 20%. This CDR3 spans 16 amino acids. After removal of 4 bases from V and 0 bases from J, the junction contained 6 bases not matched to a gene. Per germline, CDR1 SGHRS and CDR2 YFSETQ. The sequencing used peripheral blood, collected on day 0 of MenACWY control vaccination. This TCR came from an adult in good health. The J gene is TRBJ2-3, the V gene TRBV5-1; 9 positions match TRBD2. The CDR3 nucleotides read TGCGCCAGCAGCCCGACTAGCGGCCCTAGCACAGATACGCAGTATTTT. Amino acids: CASSPTSGPSTDTQYF.